This TCR beta chain was recorded in a study of blood T cell repertoires in COVID-19. Original analysis: Estimated nucleated cell counts came from reference gene primer amplification. Generated by immunoSEQ multiplex PCR, the TCRdb table keeps only in-frame clones and is missing some. V, J and clone size reflect that table, while D and trimming were determined from the DNA. The data show some 320,000 clones, with more than 90% seen just once and about 4% held by the top ten. V was pared by 7 bases and J by 4 bases, with 17 bases between. This CDR3 comprises 15 residues. Germline V gene data show CDR1 as MNHEY and CDR2 as SVGAGI.

Sequenced sample: PBMCs or T cells enriched from blood (not recorded which). This clonotype was sampled from a woman aged 30 to 39 who had been exposed to COVID-19. The chain links TRBV6-5 to TRBJ1-3; the D gene is possibly TRBD1 (6 bases). CDR3 coding DNA: TGTGCCAGCACCACCGCACAGGGATCGGGAAACACCATATATTTT. Translated, it gives CASTTAQGSGNTIYF.